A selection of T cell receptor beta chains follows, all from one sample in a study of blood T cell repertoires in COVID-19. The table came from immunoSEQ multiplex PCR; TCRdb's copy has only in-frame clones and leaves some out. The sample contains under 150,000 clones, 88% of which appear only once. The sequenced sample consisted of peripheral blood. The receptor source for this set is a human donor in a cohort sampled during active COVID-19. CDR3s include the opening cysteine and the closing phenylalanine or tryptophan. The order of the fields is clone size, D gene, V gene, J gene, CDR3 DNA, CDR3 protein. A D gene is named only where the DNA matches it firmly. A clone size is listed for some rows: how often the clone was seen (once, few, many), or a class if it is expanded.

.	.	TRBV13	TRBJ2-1	TGTGCCAGCAGCTTACGACTCGGTGAGCAGTTCTTC	CASSLRLGEQFF
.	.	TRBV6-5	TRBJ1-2	TGTGCCAGCAGTTATGAAAGCTATGGTTCCCGCTATGGCTACACCTTC	CASSYESYGSRYGYTF
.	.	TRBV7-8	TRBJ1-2	TGTGCCAGCAGCTTAAACCGGGAGACCTACACCTTC	CASSLNRETYTF
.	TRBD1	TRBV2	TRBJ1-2	TGTGCCAGCACCCTCGGGGGGACAGGCGGCGGCTACACCTTC	CASTLGGTGGGYTF
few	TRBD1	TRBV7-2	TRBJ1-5	TGTGCCAGCAGCTTAAGACAGGGTAGCAATCAGCCCCAGCATTTT	CASSLRQGSNQPQHF
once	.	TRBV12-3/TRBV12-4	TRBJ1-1	TGTGCCAGCAGTTTAGCTGGGCTTGAAGCTTTCTTT	CASSLAGLEAFF
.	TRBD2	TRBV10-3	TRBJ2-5	TGTGCCATCAGTGAGTCCGGGGGGAGAAAGACCCAGTACTTC	CAISESGGRKTQYF
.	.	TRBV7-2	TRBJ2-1	TGTGCCAGCAACTCGGGCTACAATGAGCAGTTCTTC	CASNSGYNEQFF
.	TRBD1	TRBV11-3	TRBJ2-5	TGTGCCAGCAGCACCGGACAGGGGGGGACCCAGTACTTC	CASSTGQGGTQYF
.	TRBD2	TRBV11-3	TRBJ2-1	TGTGCCAGCAGCTTACAATCGGGACTATACAATGAGCAGTTCTTC	CASSLQSGLYNEQFF
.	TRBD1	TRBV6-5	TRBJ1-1	TGTGCCAGCAGTTTACAGGGGGCGACTGAAGCTTTCTTT	CASSLQGATEAFF
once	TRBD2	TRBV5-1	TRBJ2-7	TGCGCCAGCAGCTCGGCGGGGAGGGCCGAGCAGTACTTC	CASSSAGRAEQYF
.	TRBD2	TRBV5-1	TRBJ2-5	TGCGCCAGCAGCTTGGGATCTAGCGGGGGGCCGGGAGAGACCCAGTACTTC	CASSLGSSGGPGETQYF
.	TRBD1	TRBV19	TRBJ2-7	TGTGCCAGTAGTATAGTTGGGACAGGGGTCGAGCAGTACTTC	CASSIVGTGVEQYF
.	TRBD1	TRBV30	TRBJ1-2	TGTGCCTGGAGTCCACAGGGGAACAATGGCTACACCTTC	CAWSPQGNNGYTF
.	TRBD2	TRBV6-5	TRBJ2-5	TGTGCCACCATGGGTAGCGGGGGGGCCACGGAGACCCAGTACTTC	CATMGSGGATETQYF
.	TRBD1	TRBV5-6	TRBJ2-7	TGTGCCAGCAGCCCAGGGACAGGGGATCGCGAGCAGTACTTC	CASSPGTGDREQYF
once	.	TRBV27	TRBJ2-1	TGTGCCAGCAGTACAGACGCCCTTAGGCACAATGAGCAGTTCTTC	CASSTDALRHNEQFF
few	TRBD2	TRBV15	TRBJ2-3	TGTGCCACCAGCAGAGATTCGGGGGGGCTTGGAGATACGCAGTATTTT	CATSRDSGGLGDTQYF
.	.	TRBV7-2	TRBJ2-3	TGTGCCAGCAGCTTAAATCGGCGGGTGGCCACAGATACGCAGTATTTT	CASSLNRRVATDTQYF
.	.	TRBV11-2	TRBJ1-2	TGTGCCAGCAGCTCCCAGGGAGGATTGGGCTACACCTTC	CASSSQGGLGYTF
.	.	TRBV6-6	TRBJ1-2	TGTGCCAGCAGTCTCGGGGGGGTTAACTATGGCTACACCTTC	CASSLGGVNYGYTF
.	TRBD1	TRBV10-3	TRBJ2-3	TGTGCCATCAATCGACAGGGGATAAGAGATACGCAGTATTTT	CAINRQGIRDTQYF
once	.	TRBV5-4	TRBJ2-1	TGTGCCAGCAGCTTTGAGCAGGGTCTATACAATGAGCAGTTCTTC	CASSFEQGLYNEQFF